The entry that follows covers one T cell receptor beta chain sequence. This record belongs to a study of blood T cell repertoires in COVID-19. Only in-frame clones appear in the TCRdb table, and some are missing; sequencing was by immunoSEQ multiplex PCR. The sample lists some 250,000 clones; roughly 88% were seen once. The V segment lost 3 bases and the J segment 0 bases; nucleotides outside the gene matches: 6. Germline values: CDR1 MNHNS, CDR2 SASEGT. CDR3 length: 17 residues. Sequencing was done on a sample of peripheral blood. The sequence came from a human donor in a cohort sampled during active COVID-19. This chain joins TRBV6-1 and TRBJ1-3, with 9 bases aligning to TRBD1. CDR3: CASSEPGQGPSGNTIYF. The CDR3 nucleotides read TGTGCCAGCAGTGAGCCGGGACAGGGACCCTCTGGAAACACCATATATTTT.